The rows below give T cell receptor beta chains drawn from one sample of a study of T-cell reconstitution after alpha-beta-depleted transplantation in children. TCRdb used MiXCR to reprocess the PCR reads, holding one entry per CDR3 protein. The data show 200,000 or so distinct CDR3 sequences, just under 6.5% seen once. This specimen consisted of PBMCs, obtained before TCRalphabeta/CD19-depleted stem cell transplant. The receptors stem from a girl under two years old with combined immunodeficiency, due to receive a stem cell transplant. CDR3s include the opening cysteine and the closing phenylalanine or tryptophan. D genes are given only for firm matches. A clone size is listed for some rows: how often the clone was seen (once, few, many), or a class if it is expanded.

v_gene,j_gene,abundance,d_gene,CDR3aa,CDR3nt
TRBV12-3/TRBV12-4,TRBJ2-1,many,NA,CASCRANNEQFF,TGTGCCAGCTGCCGAGCAAACAATGAGCAGTTCTTC
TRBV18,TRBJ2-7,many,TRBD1,CASSPTDRGHYEQYF,TGTGCCAGCTCACCAACCGACAGGGGGCACTACGAGCAGTACTTC
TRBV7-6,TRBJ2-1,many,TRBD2,CASSEYRIAGVGEFF,TGTGCCAGCAGCGAGTATAGGATAGCGGGGGTAGGGGAGTTCTTC
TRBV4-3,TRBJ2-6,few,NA,CASSIGAGANVLTF,TGCGCCAGCAGCATAGGGGCTGGGGCCAACGTCCTGACTTTC
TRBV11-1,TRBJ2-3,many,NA,CASSLVLHAGGPDTQYF,TGTGCCAGCAGCTTAGTACTCCATGCTGGGGGCCCAGATACGCAGTATTTT
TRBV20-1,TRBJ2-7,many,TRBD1,CSARPPGQGDEQYF,TGCAGTGCTAGGCCCCCGGGACAGGGGGACGAGCAGTACTTC
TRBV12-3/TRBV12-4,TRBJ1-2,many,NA,CASSLPRLYGYTF,TGTGCCAGCAGTTTGCCTAGACTCTATGGCTACACCTTC
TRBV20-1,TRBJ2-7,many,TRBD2,CSAIKLAGLTRGYEQYF,TGCAGTGCTATCAAACTAGCGGGCCTTACGAGAGGTTACGAGCAGTACTTC
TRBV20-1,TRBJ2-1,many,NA,CSASRWAQGNEQFF,TGCAGTGCTAGTAGGTGGGCGCAAGGCAATGAGCAGTTCTTC
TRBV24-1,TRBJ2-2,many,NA,CATRDHRDGIPNTGELFF,TGTGCCACCAGGGACCACAGGGACGGGATTCCGAACACCGGGGAGCTGTTTTTT
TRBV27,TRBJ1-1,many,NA,CASSPLTLFMNTEAFF,TGTGCCAGCAGCCCCCTCACCCTCTTCATGAACACTGAAGCTTTCTTT
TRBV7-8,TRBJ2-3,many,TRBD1,CASSLDSTGADLTDTQYF,TGTGCCAGCAGCTTAGATTCGACAGGGGCCGACCTCACAGATACGCAGTATTTT
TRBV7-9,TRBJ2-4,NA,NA,CASSLAVIAEDKNIQYF,TGTGCCAGCAGCTTAGCGGTGATAGCGGAGGACAAAAACATTCAGTACTTC
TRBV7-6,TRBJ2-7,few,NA,CASSLTGGLNYEQYF,TGTGCCAGCAGCTTGACCGGGGGTCTCAACTACGAGCAGTACTTC
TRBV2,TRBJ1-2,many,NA,CASSEALGDGGLTNYGYTF,TGTGCCAGCAGTGAAGCGCTTGGGGACGGGGGGTTGACTAACTATGGCTACACCTTC
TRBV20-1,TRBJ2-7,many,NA,CSAGPYEQYF,TGCAGTGCTGGACCGTACGAGCAGTACTTC
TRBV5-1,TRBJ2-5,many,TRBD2,CASSLYPRLAGFQETQYF,TGCGCCAGCAGCTTGTACCCCCGACTAGCGGGGTTTCAAGAGACCCAGTACTTC
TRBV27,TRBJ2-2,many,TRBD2,CASSLGREVFPGELFF,TGTGCCAGCAGTTTGGGGCGGGAGGTGTTTCCCGGGGAGCTGTTTTTT
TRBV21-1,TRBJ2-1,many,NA,CASSKAAGYSEQFF,TGTGCCAGCAGCAAAGCGGCAGGGTACAGTGAGCAGTTCTTC
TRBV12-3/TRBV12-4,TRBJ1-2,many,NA,CASSPGDPYGYTF,TGTGCCAGCAGTCCGGGGGATCCCTATGGCTACACCTTC
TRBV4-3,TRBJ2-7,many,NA,CASRDEVTSYEQYF,TGCGCCTCAAGGGATGAGGTGACCTCCTACGAGCAGTACTTC
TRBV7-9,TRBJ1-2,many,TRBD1,CASSPTGNYGYTF,TGTGCCAGCAGCCCGACAGGGAACTATGGCTACACCTTC
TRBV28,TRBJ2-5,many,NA,CASSDFGRPQETQYF,TGTGCCAGCAGTGATTTTGGCAGACCCCAAGAGACCCAGTACTTC
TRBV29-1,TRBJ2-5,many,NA,CNPDGVAKQETQYF,TGCAACCCGGACGGGGTGGCCAAACAAGAGACCCAGTACTTC